The 16 T cell receptor beta chains in this list originate from one sample, sequenced in a study of T-cell memory formation after mild COVID-19. TCRdb processed the 5' RACE reads anew with MiXCR; each CDR3 protein has one entry. The top ten clones hold roughly 21% of a sample with 200,000 to 300,000 distinct CDR3 sequences, 16% of them seen once. Sequenced sample: PBMCs or a T cell subset sorted from them (not recorded which). The receptor set was obtained from a man in his late teens or twenties who had mild COVID-19 (a few samples of this study predate the infection). Cell type and time point are not known.

J is TRBJ2-3 and V is TRBV6-1; 9 bases fit TRBD1. CDR3 length: 17 residues. Germline V gene data show CDR1 as MNHNS and CDR2 as SASEGT. V lost 6 bases, J lost 3 bases, and 13 bases stayed unmatched. The CDR3 DNA reads as TGTGCCAGCAGGCCAACCGCCGGGACAGGGAAGACAGATACGCAGTATTTT. Protein product: CASRPTAGTGKTDTQYF.

In its sample, this clonotype was seen many times. The rearrangement joins TRBV7-2 to TRBJ2-5; 15 bases fit TRBD2. With 4 bases clipped from V and 3 bases from J, the junction kept 12 bases outside the gene matches. The CDR3 is 19 amino acids. From germline, CDR1 is SGHTA and CDR2 FQGNSA. The CDR3 reads CASSSGTSGGQGAEETQYF. DNA of the CDR3: TGTGCCAGCAGCTCAGGGACTAGCGGGGGGCAGGGAGCGGAAGAGACCCAGTACTTC.

The chain employs TRBV28 and TRBJ1-5; 9 bases fit TRBD1. Germline V lookup: CDR1 MDHEN, CDR2 SYDVKM. The CDR3 extends over 16 amino acids. The V segment lost 2 bases and the J segment 6 bases; nucleotides outside the gene matches: 8. CDR3 in DNA: TGTGCCAGCAGTTTACTCTGGGGACAGGGACGTCAGCCCCAGCATTTT. Residues: CASSLLWGQGRQPQHF.

The chain uses TRBV20-1 and TRBJ2-3; D is possibly TRBD1 or TRBD2 (6 bases each). V gave up 6 bases and J gave up 2 bases, with 12 bases separating them. CDR1 DFQATT and CDR2 SNEGSKA come from the germline V gene (reference sequence). This CDR3 contains 13 residues. CDR3 region: CSATRGLTDTQYF. In DNA, the CDR3 is TGCAGTGCCACCCGGGGGCTCACAGATACGCAGTATTTT.

The V gene is TRBV11-2, the J gene TRBJ1-2, with D tentatively TRBD1 (5 bases). The germline gives CDR1 SGHAT, CDR2 FQNNGV. V dropped 3 bases and J dropped 3 bases, with 14 bases sitting between them. This CDR3 is built from 15 residues. In DNA form, the CDR3 reads TGTGCCAGCAGCTTGTACGGGGCCGCTTACTATGGCTACACCTTC. Translated, it gives CASSLYGAAYYGYTF.

This clonotype turned up a few times. V and J are TRBV4-1 and TRBJ1-2; 7 bases match TRBD1. The germline gives CDR1 MGHRA, CDR2 YSYEKL. This CDR3 region has 14 residues. Trimming cost V 4 bases and J 4 bases; bases outside gene matches: 6. CDR3 nucleotides: TGCGCCAGCAGCCCCCGGGACAGTAGCTATGGCTACACCTTC. Amino acids: CASSPRDSSYGYTF.

The genes are TRBV29-1 and TRBJ1-2; TRBD1 matches at 8 bases. The V gene's germline CDR1 is SQVTM and CDR2 ANQGSEA. The junction had 9 bases not matched to a gene; V was cut back by 0 bases and J by 6 bases. The CDR3 extends over 15 amino acids. CDR3 nucleotides: TGCAGCGTTGAAGATCTCCGGGACAGGAGGCATGGCTACACCTTC. It translates to CSVEDLRDRRHGYTF.

In this sample, this clonotype turned up a few times. The V gene is TRBV7-9, the J gene TRBJ2-7, with D possibly matching TRBD2 (6 bases). Trimming stripped 5 bases from V and 6 bases from J, with 11 bases between. The germline V gene has CDR1 SEHNR and CDR2 FQNEAQ (reference sequence). The CDR3 consists of 12 residues. The CDR3 sequence is CASSQGGAEQYF. The CDR3 DNA is TGTGCCAGCAGCCAAGGCGGGGCCGAGCAGTACTTC. Full variable domain (remainder filled in from reference TRBV7-9 and TRBJ2-7): DTGVSQNPRHKITKRGQNVTFRCDPISEHNRLYWYRQTLGQGPEFLTYFQNEAQLEKSRLLSDRFSAERPKGSFSTLEIQRTEQGDSAMYLCASSQGGAEQYFGPGTRLTVT.

This rearrangement joins TRBV20-1 to TRBJ2-7; no definite D call. The germline V gene encodes CDR1 DFQATT and CDR2 SNEGSKA (reference sequence). Trimming left V 6 bases short and J 1 base short, with 13 bases between. The CDR3 is 13 residues long. The CDR3 region has the DNA TGCAGTGCGACGGACCGCCCGTCCTACGAGCAGTACTTC. It yields the protein CSATDRPSYEQYF.

This chain connects TRBV4-3 to TRBJ1-3, with no clear D. The germline V gene has CDR1 LGHNA and CDR2 YSLEER. The CDR3 loop spans 15 amino acids. Trimming pared 3 bases from V and 4 bases from J, leaving 13 bases between. The CDR3 DNA sequence: TGCGCCAGCAGCCATGGCGTCGGCTCGGGAAACACCATATATTTT. It codes for CASSHGVGSGNTIYF.

In its sample, this clonotype was seen a few times. The CDR3 sequence is CASSFRIGNGYTF. The CDR3 region has the DNA TGTGCCAGCAGTTTCAGGATAGGGAATGGCTACACCTTC. The chain uses TRBV28 and TRBJ1-2; D gene unclear. Trimming took off 3 bases at V and 6 bases at J, with 11 bases between the two ends. The CDR3 is 13 residues long. CDR1 and CDR2 (germline): MDHEN, SYDVKM.

This chain joins TRBV20-1 and TRBJ2-7; a weak D match, TRBD2 (5 bases). The CDR3 covers 12 residues. The germline V and J ends were trimmed by 1 base and 3 bases, with 7 bases remaining between them. The germline V gene has CDR1 DFQATT and CDR2 SNEGSKA (reference sequence). CDR3 sequence: CSARVLDYEQYF. The CDR3 DNA reads as TGCAGTGCTAGAGTACTAGACTACGAGCAGTACTTC.

The V call is TRBV12-3 or TRBV12-4, the J call TRBJ1-5; D is undetermined. The CDR3 is 14 residues long. Deletions cut 3 bases from V and 4 bases from J, with 10 bases between. The CDR3 DNA is TGTGCCAGCAGTTTCGGGCAGAGGAATCAGCCCCAGCATTTT. This translates into CASSFGQRNQPQHF.

This chain connects TRBV7-9 to TRBJ1-4, with TRBD1 matching over 10 bases. V lost 5 bases and J lost 0; bases outside the gene matches: 15. Germline V lookup: CDR1 SEHNR, CDR2 FQNEAQ (reference sequence). The CDR3 extends over 20 amino acids. The CDR3 region is CASSPLVGQGVSSTNEKLFF. Here the CDR3 DNA reads TGTGCCAGCAGCCCCCTCGTCGGACAGGGGGTCTCCTCAACTAATGAAAAACTGTTTTTT.

This clonotype was detected only once. This chain joins TRBV12-3 or TRBV12-4 and TRBJ1-3; D gene unclear. The CDR3 totals 18 residues. V was cut by 3 bases and J by 0 bases, with 18 bases left in between. The CDR3 DNA reads TGTGCCAGCAGTTTCCGAAGAACCCCAAGCAACTCTGGAAACACCATATATTTT. Translation: CASSFRRTPSNSGNTIYF.

This clonotype has ten or more counts. J is TRBJ1-1 and V is TRBV5-5; D gene unclear. V was pared by 3 bases and J by 0 bases, with 9 bases between. The CDR3 is 14 residues long. From germline, CDR1 is SGHKS and CDR2 YYEKEE (reference sequence). Here the CDR3 DNA reads TGTGCCAGCAGCTCAATTATCATGAACACTGAAGCTTTCTTT. It encodes CASSSIIMNTEAFF.